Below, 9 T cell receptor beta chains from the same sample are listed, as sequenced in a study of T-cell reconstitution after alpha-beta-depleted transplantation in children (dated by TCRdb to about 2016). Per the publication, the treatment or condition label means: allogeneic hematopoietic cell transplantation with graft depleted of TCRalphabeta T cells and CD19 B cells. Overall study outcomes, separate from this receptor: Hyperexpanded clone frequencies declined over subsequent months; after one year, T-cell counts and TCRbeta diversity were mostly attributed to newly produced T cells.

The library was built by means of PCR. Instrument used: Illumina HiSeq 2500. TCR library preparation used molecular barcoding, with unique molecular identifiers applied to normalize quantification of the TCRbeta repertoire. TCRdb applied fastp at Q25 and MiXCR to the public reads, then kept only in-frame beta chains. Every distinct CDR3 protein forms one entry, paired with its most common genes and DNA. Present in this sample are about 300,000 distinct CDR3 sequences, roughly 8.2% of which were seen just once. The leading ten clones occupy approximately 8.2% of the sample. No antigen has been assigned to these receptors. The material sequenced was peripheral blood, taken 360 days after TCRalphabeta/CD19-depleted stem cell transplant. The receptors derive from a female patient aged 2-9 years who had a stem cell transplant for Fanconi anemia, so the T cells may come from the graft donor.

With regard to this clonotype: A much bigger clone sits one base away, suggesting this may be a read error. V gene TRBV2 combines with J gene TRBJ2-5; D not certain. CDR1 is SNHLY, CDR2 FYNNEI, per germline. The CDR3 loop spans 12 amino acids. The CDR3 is CASCQDQEAQYF. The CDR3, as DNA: TGTGCCAGCTGCCAGGACCAAGAGGCCCAGTACTTC.

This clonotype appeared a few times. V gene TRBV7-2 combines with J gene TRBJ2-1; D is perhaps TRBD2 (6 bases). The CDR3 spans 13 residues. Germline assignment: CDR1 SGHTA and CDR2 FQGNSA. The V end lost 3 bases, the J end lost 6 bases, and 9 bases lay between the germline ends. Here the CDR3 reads CASSLTRGNEQFF. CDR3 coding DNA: TGTGCCAGCAGCTTGACTAGGGGCAATGAGCAGTTCTTC.

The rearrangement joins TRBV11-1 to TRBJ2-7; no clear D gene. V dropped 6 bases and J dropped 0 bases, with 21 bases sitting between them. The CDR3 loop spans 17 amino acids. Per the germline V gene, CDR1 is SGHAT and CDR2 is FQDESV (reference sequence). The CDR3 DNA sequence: TGTGCCAGCAGACCTCTTATTTTACGGCAGAGCTCCTACGAGCAGTACGTC. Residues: CASRPLILRQSSYEQYV.

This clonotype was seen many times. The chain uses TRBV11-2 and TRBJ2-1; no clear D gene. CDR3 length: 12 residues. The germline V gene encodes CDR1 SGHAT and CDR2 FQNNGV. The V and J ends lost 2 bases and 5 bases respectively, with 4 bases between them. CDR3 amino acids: CASSLYHNEQFF. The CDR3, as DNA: TGTGCCAGCAGCTTATACCACAATGAGCAGTTCTTC.

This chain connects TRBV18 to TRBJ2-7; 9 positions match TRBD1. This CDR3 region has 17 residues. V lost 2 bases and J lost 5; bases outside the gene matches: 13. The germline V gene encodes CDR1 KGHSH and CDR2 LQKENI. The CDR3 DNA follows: TGTGCCAGCTCACCAAACACCCGAGGACAGGGGAGGAACGAGCAGTACTTC. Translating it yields CASSPNTRGQGRNEQYF.

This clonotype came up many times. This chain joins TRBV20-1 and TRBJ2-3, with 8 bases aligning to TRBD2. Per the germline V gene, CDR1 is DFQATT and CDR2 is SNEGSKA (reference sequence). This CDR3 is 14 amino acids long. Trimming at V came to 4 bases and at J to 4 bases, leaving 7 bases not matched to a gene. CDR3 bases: TGCAGTGCTAAAGCGGGAGAAGGCGCAGATACGCAGTATTTT. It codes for CSAKAGEGADTQYF.

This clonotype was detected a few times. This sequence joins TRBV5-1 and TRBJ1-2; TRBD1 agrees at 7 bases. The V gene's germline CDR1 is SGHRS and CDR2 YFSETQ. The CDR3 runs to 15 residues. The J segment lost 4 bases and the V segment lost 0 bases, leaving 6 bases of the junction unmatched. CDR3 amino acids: CASSLAGGSRYGYTF. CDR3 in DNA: TGCGCCAGCAGCTTGGCAGGGGGGAGTCGCTATGGCTACACCTTC.

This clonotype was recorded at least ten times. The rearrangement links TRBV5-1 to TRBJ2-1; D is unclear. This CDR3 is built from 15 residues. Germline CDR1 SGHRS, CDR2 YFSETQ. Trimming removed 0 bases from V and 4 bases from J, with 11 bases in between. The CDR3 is CASSLGLSEYNEQFF. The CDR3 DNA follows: TGCGCCAGCAGCTTGGGTTTATCGGAGTACAATGAGCAGTTCTTC.

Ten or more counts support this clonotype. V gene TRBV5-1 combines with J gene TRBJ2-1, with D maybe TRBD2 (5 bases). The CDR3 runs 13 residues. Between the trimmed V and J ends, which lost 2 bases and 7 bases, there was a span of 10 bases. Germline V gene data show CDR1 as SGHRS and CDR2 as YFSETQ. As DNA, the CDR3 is TGCGCCAGCAGCTTATCGGGGAATAATGAGCAGTTCTTC. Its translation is CASSLSGNNEQFF.